The subject of this entry is one T cell receptor (beta chain). Its antigen is unknown. These data belong to a study of cytomegalovirus exposure and HLA in healthy donors. Both 60 Vbeta primers and 13 Jbeta primers went into the PCR. The table came from immunoSEQ multiplex PCR; TCRdb's copy has only in-frame clones and leaves some out. Recorded for this sample: approximately 170,000 clones. Whole-study results and caveats: The authors later found HLA-associated TCR beta chains more clonally expanded than equally common others. Using the classifier, cytomegalovirus status was reportedly diagnosed with high specificity and sensitivity.

Germline CDR1 reads SGHTA; CDR2 reads FQGNSA. With 4 bases removed from V and 0 bases from J, the gap between germline ends came to 12 bases. The length of the CDR3 is 15 residues. Donors were nominally healthy when sampled, though unrecorded immune exposures were likely. The sample taken for sequencing was PBMCs. The TCR sequence derives from a woman aged 18-29 years in good health and CMV-seropositive. The J gene is TRBJ1-1, the V gene TRBV7-2, with D perhaps TRBD1 (5 bases). The CDR3 coding sequence is TGTGCCAGCAGCTCTCGACAGTACATGAACACTGAAGCTTTCTTT. Encoded protein: CASSSRQYMNTEAFF.